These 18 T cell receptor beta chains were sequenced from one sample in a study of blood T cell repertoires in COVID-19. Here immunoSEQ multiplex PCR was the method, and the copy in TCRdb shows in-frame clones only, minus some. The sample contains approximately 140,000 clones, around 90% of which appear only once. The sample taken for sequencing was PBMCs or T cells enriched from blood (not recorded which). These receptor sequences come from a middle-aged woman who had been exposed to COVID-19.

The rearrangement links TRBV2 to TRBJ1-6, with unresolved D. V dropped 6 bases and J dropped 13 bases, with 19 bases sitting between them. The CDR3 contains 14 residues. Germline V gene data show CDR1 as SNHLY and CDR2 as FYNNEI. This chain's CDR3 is CASSDRPGSAPLHF. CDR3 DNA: TGTGCCAGCAGCGATCGACCAGGATCCGCGCCCCTCCACTTT.

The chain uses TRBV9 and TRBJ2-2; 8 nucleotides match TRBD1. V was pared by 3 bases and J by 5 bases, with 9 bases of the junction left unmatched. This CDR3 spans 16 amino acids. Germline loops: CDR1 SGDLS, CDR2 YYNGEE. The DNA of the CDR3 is TGTGCCAGCAGCGCCGAACCGGGACAGGCAACCGGGGAGCTGTTTTTT. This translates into CASSAEPGQATGELFF.

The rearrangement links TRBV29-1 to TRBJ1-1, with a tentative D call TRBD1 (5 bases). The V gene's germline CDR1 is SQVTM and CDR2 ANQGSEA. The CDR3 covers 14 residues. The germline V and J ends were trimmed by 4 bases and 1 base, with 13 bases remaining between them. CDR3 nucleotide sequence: TGCAGCGTTGCAGGGAGGTCGGGGAACACTGAAGCTTTCTTT. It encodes CSVAGRSGNTEAFF.

CDR3 loop: CATQRRAVGGDTEAFF. CDR3 DNA: TGTGCCACCCAGCGAAGGGCGGTGGGGGGGGACACTGAAGCTTTCTTT. The rearrangement uses TRBV2 and TRBJ1-1, with a tentative D call TRBD1 (5 bases). This CDR3 is built from 16 residues. Trimming took 10 bases from V and 3 from J, leaving 24 bases between them. Germline assignment: CDR1 SNHLY and CDR2 FYNNEI.

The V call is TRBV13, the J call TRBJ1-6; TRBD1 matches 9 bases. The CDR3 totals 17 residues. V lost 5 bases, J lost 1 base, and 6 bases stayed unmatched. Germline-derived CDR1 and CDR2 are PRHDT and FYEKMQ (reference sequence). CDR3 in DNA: TGTGCCAGCAGCGGGGGTGACAGGGGGTCCTATAATTCACCCCTCCACTTT. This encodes CASSGGDRGSYNSPLHF. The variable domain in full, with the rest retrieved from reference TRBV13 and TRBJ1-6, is AAGVIQSPRHLIKEKRETATLKCYPIPRHDTVYWYQQGPGQDPQFLISFYEKMQSDKGSIPDRFSAQQFSDYHSELNMSSLELGDSALYFCASSGGDRGSYNSPLHFGNGTRLTVT.

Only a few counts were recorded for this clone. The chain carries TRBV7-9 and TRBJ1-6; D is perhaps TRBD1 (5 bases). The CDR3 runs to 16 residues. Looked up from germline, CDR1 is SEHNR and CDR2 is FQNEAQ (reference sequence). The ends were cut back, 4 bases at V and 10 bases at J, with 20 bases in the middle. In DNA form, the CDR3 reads TGTGCCAGCAGCTCCGGGACGGGACTTGGTAACTCACCCCTCCACTTT. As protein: CASSSGTGLGNSPLHF.

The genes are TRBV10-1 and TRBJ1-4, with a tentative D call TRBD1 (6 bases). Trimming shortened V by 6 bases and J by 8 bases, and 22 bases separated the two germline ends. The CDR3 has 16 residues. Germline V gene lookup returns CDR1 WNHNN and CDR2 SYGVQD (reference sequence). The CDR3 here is CASRVRDTQRKEKLFF. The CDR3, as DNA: TGCGCCAGCAGGGTCCGGGACACTCAGCGGAAGGAAAAACTGTTTTTT.

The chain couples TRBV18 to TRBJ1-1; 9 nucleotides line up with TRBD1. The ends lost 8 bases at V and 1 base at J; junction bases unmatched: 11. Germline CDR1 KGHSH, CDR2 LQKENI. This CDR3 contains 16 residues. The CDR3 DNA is TGTGCCAGCCTCACCGGACAGGGGACCTCGAACACTGAAGCTTTCTTT. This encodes CASLTGQGTSNTEAFF. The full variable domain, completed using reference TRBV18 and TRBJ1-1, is NAGVMQNPRHLVRRRGQEARLRCSPMKGHSHVYWYRQLPEEGLKFMVYLQKENIIDESGMPKERFSAEFPKEGPSILRIQQVVRGDSAAYFCASLTGQGTSNTEAFFGQGTRLTVV.

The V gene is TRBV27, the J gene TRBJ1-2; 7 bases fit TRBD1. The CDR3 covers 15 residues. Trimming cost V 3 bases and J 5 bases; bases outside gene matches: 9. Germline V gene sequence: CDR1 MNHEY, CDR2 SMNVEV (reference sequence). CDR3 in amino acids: CASSFQGGFLYGYTF. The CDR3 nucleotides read TGTGCCAGCAGTTTCCAGGGGGGATTTTTATATGGCTACACCTTC.

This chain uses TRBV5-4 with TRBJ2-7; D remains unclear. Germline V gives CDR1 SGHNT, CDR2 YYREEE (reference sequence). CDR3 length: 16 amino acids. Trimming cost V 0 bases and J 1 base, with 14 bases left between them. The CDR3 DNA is TGTGCCAGCAGCTTGGGCTACCAGGAATTATCCTACGAGCAGTACTTC. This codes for CASSLGYQELSYEQYF.

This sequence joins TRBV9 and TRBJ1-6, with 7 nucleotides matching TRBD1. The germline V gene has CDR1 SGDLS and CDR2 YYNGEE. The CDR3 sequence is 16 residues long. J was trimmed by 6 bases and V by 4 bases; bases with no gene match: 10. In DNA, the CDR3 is TGTGCCAGCAGCACTGGGACAGTCACCCTTAATTCACCCCTCCACTTT. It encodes CASSTGTVTLNSPLHF.

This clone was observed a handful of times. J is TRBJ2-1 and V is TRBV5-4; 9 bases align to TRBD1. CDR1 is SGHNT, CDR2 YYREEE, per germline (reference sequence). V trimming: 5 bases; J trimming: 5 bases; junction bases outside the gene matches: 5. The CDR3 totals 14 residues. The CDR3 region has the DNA TGTGCCAGCAGGAACCGGGACAGGGACAATGAGCAGTTCTTC. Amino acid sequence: CASRNRDRDNEQFF.

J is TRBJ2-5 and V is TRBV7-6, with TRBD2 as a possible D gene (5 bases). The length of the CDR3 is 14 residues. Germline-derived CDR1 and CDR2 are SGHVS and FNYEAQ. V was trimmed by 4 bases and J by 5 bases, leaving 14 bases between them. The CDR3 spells CASSSTSFGETQYF. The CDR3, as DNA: TGTGCCAGCAGCTCCACTAGTTTTGGCGAGACCCAGTACTTC.

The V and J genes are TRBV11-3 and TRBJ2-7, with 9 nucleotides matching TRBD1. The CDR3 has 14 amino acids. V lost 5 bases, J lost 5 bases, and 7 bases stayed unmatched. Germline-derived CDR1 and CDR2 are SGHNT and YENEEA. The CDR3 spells CASSARDRANEQYF. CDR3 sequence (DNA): TGTGCCAGCAGCGCCCGGGACAGGGCCAACGAGCAGTACTTC.

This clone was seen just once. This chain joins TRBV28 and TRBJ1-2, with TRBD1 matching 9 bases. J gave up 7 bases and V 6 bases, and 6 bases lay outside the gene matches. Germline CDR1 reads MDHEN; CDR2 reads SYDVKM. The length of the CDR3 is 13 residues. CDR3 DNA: TGTGCCAGCAGCAAAGGACAGGGGACTGGCTACACCTTC. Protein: CASSKGQGTGYTF.

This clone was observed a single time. CDR3 region: CASSLTSGGREQYF. The DNA of the CDR3 is TGCGCCAGCAGCTTGACTAGCGGGGGTCGGGAGCAGTACTTC. The chain recombines TRBV5-1 with TRBJ2-7; TRBD2 matches 11 bases. V lost 1 base and J lost 7; bases outside the gene matches: 4. CDR1 is SGHRS, CDR2 YFSETQ, per germline. The CDR3 totals 14 residues.

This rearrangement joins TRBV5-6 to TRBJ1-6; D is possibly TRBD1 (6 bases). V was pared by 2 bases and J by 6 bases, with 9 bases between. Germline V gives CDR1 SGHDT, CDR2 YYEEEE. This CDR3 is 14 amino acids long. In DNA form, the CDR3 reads TGTGCCAGCAGCTTCGCGGGGGCTAATTCACCCCTCCACTTT. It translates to CASSFAGANSPLHF.

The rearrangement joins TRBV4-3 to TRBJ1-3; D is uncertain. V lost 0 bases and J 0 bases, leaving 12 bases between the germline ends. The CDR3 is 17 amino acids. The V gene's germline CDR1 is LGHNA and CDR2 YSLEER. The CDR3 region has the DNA TGCGCCAGCAGCCAAGAGTTTGGGCTTAGCTCTGGAAACACCATATATTTT. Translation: CASSQEFGLSSGNTIYF.